Reported below is one T cell receptor (beta chain). A much larger clone sits a single nucleotide away, making a read error possible. From the multiplex PCR reads, TCRdb called clonotypes with MiXCR, one entry per CDR3 protein. The sample holds 290,000 or so distinct CDR3 sequences, 30% to 35% seen once. Axillary draining lymph nodes of breast cancer patients supplied the node samples. The sample belongs to a study of breast tumors, draining lymph nodes, adjacent tissues. With V trimmed by 6 bases and J by 4 bases, 2 bases remained unmatched. CDR3 length: 13 amino acids. The TCR originated in a female donor with breast cancer. Some clones in this sample may be carry-over from other donors' samples. The material sequenced was axillary lymph node tissue. J is TRBJ2-2 and V is TRBV12-3 or TRBV12-4, with TRBD2 matching over 7 bases. The CDR3 DNA sequence: TGTGCCAGCAGGTGCGGGGGCACCGGGGAGCTGTTTTTT. Translating gives CASRCGGTGELFF.